A single sample gave rise to the 29 T cell receptor beta chains below, sequenced in a study of patients and donors after allogeneic stem cell transplantation. TCRdb reprocessed the RT-PCR reads with MiXCR, giving one entry per CDR3 protein. Of approximately 90,000 distinct CDR3 sequences listed, approximately 5.2% are singletons. Input material: blood, either unsorted or a sorted T cell fraction (not recorded which). The receptors here all came from a human donor who was either an allogeneic HSCT recipient or a stem cell or donor lymphocyte infusion donor (not recorded which). It is not recorded whose cells these are; they may come from a transplant donor.

This clonotype was observed a handful of times. The chain recombines TRBV7-2 with TRBJ1-2; the match to TRBD1 covers 8 bases. Trimming took 5 bases from V and 4 from J; bases not matched to a gene: 6. Germline V gives CDR1 SGHTA, CDR2 FQGNSA. The CDR3 is 14 residues long. The CDR3 here is CASSPGGFGYGYTF. DNA of the CDR3: TGTGCCAGCAGCCCAGGGGGCTTCGGCTATGGCTACACCTTC. The full variable domain, rest sourced from reference TRBV7-2 and TRBJ1-2, is GAGVSQSPSNKVTEKGKDVELRCDPISGHTALYWYRQSLGQGLEFLIYFQGNSAPDKSGLPSDRFSAERTGGSVSTLTIQRTQQEDSAVYLCASSPGGFGYGYTFGSGTRLTVV.

This clonotype was found a few times. This chain joins TRBV5-4 and TRBJ1-4, with 7 bases identical to TRBD1. CDR3 size: 14 residues. The V and J ends lost 4 bases and 8 bases, in that order; junction bases with no gene match: 8. CDR1 and CDR2 (germline): SGHNT, YYREEE (reference sequence). The CDR3 bases are TGTGCCAGCAGCAAGGGACAGCTGGACGAAAAACTGTTTTTT. Translation: CASSKGQLDEKLFF.

This clonotype has ten or more counts. The CDR3 nucleotides are TGTGCCAGCAGCTTCACTAGCGAGGGTGAGCAGTTCTTC. This sequence encodes CASSFTSEGEQFF. This chain joins TRBV7-9 and TRBJ2-1, with TRBD2 identical over 7 bases. V gave up 3 bases and J gave up 9 bases; unmatched junction bases: 5. CDR1 and CDR2 from the germline V gene are SEHNR and FQNEAQ (reference sequence). The CDR3 has 13 residues.

In its sample, this clonotype was seen many times. The J gene is TRBJ2-7, the V gene TRBV11-2; 7 nucleotides align to TRBD2. The V and J ends lost 0 bases and 5 bases, in that order; junction bases with no gene match: 16. Looked up from germline, CDR1 is SGHAT and CDR2 is FQNNGV. There are 18 residues in the CDR3. CDR3 loop: CASSLDLRRGLRVNEQYF. CDR3 nucleotide sequence: TGTGCCAGCAGCTTAGATCTCAGGCGGGGACTACGGGTCAACGAGCAGTACTTC.

This clonotype was counted ten times or more. The chain combines TRBV3-1 with TRBJ2-7; 7 bases agree with TRBD2. The CDR3 loop spans 15 amino acids. The V gene end was trimmed by 2 bases and the J gene end by 5 bases; junction bases not matched to a gene: 9. CDR1 is LGHDT, CDR2 YNNKEL, per germline (reference sequence). The CDR3 DNA reads as TGTGCCAGCAGCCAAAGGGATCGCGGGAGTCACGAGCAGTACTTC. Translation gives CASSQRDRGSHEQYF.

The chain links TRBV12-3 or TRBV12-4 to TRBJ1-2; D gene uncertain. Trimming removed 1 base from V and 1 base from J, with 7 bases in between. This CDR3 contains 14 residues. The CDR3 spells CASSLGVGNYGYTF. The CDR3 DNA sequence: TGTGCCAGCAGTTTAGGGGTGGGTAACTATGGCTACACCTTC.

This clonotype was observed at least ten times. The rearrangement links TRBV6-2 or TRBV6-3 to TRBJ1-5; a weak D match, TRBD1 (5 bases). CDR1 and CDR2 from the germline V gene are MNHEY and SVGEGT. Trimming shortened V by 5 bases and J by 5 bases, and 13 bases separated the two germline ends. The CDR3 length is 14 residues. The CDR3 DNA sequence: TGTGCCAGCAGTGTCAGCCGGGGGTATCAGCCCCAGCATTTT. Residues: CASSVSRGYQPQHF.

This chain uses TRBV15 with TRBJ2-7; 7 positions match TRBD1. V lost 5 bases to trimming and J lost 2 bases; unmatched junction nucleotides: 9. CDR3 length: 15 amino acids. The germline gives CDR1 LNHNV, CDR2 YYDKDF (reference sequence). CDR3 bases: TGTGCCACCAGCTCTGGAACAGGGGTGCCCTACGAGCAGTACTTC. It codes for CATSSGTGVPYEQYF.

This clonotype was seen at least ten times. The chain combines TRBV9 with TRBJ1-1; D gene uncertain. CDR1 is SGDLS, CDR2 YYNGEE, per germline. The CDR3 loop spans 13 amino acids. V was trimmed by 8 bases and J by 1 base, leaving 12 bases between them. CDR3 loop: CASARTPNTEAFF. The CDR3 DNA reads TGTGCCAGTGCACGGACCCCGAACACTGAAGCTTTCTTT.

The table lists this clonotype with many counts. This chain uses TRBV9 with TRBJ2-2; perhaps TRBD1 as D (5 bases). Trimming shortened V by 0 bases and J by 2 bases, and 5 bases separated the two germline ends. CDR3 length: 14 residues. Germline CDR1 reads SGDLS; CDR2 reads YYNGEE. The CDR3 nucleotides are TGTGCCAGCAGCGTAGGGACAAACACCGGGGAGCTGTTTTTT. Translating it yields CASSVGTNTGELFF.

This clonotype was picked up a small number of times. This chain uses TRBV5-4 with TRBJ1-2; D may be TRBD1 (5 bases). CDR1 SGHNT and CDR2 YYREEE come from the germline V gene (reference sequence). V lost 4 bases and J lost 8, with 24 bases in between. This CDR3 comprises 16 residues. CDR3 amino acids: CASSGKAGHFQEGYTF. In DNA form, the CDR3 reads TGTGCCAGCAGCGGTAAGGCAGGGCATTTCCAGGAAGGCTACACCTTC. The whole variable domain, remainder taken from reference TRBV5-4 and TRBJ1-2, is ETGVTQSPTHLIKTRGQQVTLRCSSQSGHNTVSWYQQALGQGPQFIFQYYREEENGRGNFPPRFSGLQFPNYSSELNVNALELDDSALYLCASSGKAGHFQEGYTFGSGTRLTVV.

In its sample, this clonotype was seen many times. The chain employs TRBV30 and TRBJ2-7; 9 positions match TRBD1. The junction had 12 bases not matched to a gene; V was cut back by 0 bases and J by 3 bases. The CDR3 runs 17 residues. CDR1 and CDR2 from the germline V gene are GTSNPN and SVGIG (reference sequence). The CDR3 DNA is TGTGCCTGGAGTGTACTCTATTCGGGACAGGGAGTCTACGAGCAGTACTTC. It translates to CAWSVLYSGQGVYEQYF. The whole variable domain, remainder taken from reference TRBV30 and TRBJ2-7, is SQTIHQWPATLVQPVGSPLSLECTVEGTSNPNLYWYRQAAGRGLQLLFYSVGIGQISSEVPQNLSASRPQDRQFILSSKKLLLSDSGFYLCAWSVLYSGQGVYEQYFGPGTRLTVT.

This clonotype was counted at least ten times. The chain employs TRBV20-1 and TRBJ1-5; tentative D call: TRBD1 (5 bases). Between the trimmed V and J ends, which lost 3 bases and 6 bases, there was a span of 15 bases. The CDR3 is 14 amino acids. Germline V gives CDR1 DFQATT, CDR2 SNEGSKA (reference sequence). CDR3 loop: CSASRARQGQPQHF. Here the CDR3 DNA reads TGCAGTGCTAGCCGGGCACGTCAGGGTCAGCCCCAGCATTTT.

This clonotype has ten or more counts. This chain links TRBV27 with TRBJ2-3; TRBD2 aligns across 9 bases. Germline V lookup: CDR1 MNHEY, CDR2 SMNVEV (reference sequence). V lost 1 base, J lost 7 bases, and 15 bases stayed unmatched. This CDR3 has 18 amino acids. CDR3 nucleotide sequence: TGTGCCAGCAGTTTATTTGTCGTCCTAGCGGGACGGTGGAATACGCAGTATTTT. This translates into CASSLFVVLAGRWNTQYF.

This clonotype has a count of ten or more. The chain links TRBV12-3 or TRBV12-4 to TRBJ2-2, with TRBD2 matching 8 bases. V gave up 6 bases and J gave up 3 bases; unmatched junction bases: 0. This CDR3 has 13 residues. CDR3 DNA sequence: TGTGCCAGCAGGCGGGAGGACACCGGGGAGCTGTTTTTT. Protein: CASRREDTGELFF.

In its sample, this clonotype was seen many times. The chain is built from TRBV20-1 and TRBJ1-2; 8 bases map to TRBD1. This CDR3 is built from 14 residues. Germline loops: CDR1 DFQATT, CDR2 SNEGSKA (reference sequence). Trimming took 3 bases from V and 6 from J; bases not matched to a gene: 9. This CDR3 reads CSASLGTGRDGYTF. The DNA of the CDR3 is TGCAGTGCTAGCCTCGGGACAGGTCGGGATGGCTACACCTTC.

This clonotype was detected ten times or more. The rearrangement links TRBV20-1 to TRBJ1-2, with TRBD1 matching 7 bases. The ends lost 0 bases at V and 0 bases at J; junction bases unmatched: 7. Germline CDR1 reads DFQATT; CDR2 reads SNEGSKA (reference sequence). The CDR3 length is 16 residues. The chain's CDR3 is CSARDSTRGANYGYTF. CDR3 DNA sequence: TGCAGTGCTAGAGATTCAACCAGGGGGGCTAACTATGGCTACACCTTC.

This clonotype came up a few times. The V and J genes are TRBV5-5 and TRBJ2-7, with D possibly being TRBD2 (6 bases). Germline CDR1 and CDR2: SGHKS and YYEKEE (reference sequence). The CDR3 length is 15 residues. With 1 base removed from V and 5 bases from J, the gap between germline ends came to 16 bases. The CDR3 here is CASSLWGTRENEQYF. The CDR3 nucleotides are TGTGCCAGCAGCTTGTGGGGGACGCGGGAAAACGAGCAGTACTTC.

V is TRBV3-1 and J is TRBJ2-3; 7 bases map to TRBD2. Germline V lookup: CDR1 LGHDT, CDR2 YNNKEL (reference sequence). CDR3 length equals 18 residues. The J segment lost 5 bases and the V segment lost 1 base, leaving 15 bases of the junction unmatched. The CDR3 bases are TGTGCCAGCAGCCAAGGCGTCCGGGACTACCCTTCAGGAGATACGCAGTATTTT. This translates into CASSQGVRDYPSGDTQYF.

The V gene is TRBV7-8, the J gene TRBJ1-1, with 10 bases identical to TRBD1. The CDR3 length is 15 residues. J gave up 8 bases and V 5 bases, and 11 bases lay outside the gene matches. Germline V CDR1 and CDR2: SGHVS, FQNEAQ. This CDR3 reads CASSRDRGREVEAFF. The DNA for the CDR3 is TGTGCCAGCAGCAGAGACAGGGGGCGCGAGGTAGAAGCTTTCTTT. Looking up the rest from reference TRBV7-8 and TRBJ1-1 gives the full variable domain: GAGVSQSPRYKVAKRGQDVALRCDPISGHVSLFWYQQALGQGPEFLTYFQNEAQLDKSGLPSDRFFAERPEGSVSTLKIQRTQQEDSAVYLCASSRDRGREVEAFFGQGTRLTVV.

Many counts were recorded for this clonotype. The rearrangement uses TRBV27 and TRBJ2-1, with 13 nucleotides matching TRBD2. V lost 4 bases, J lost 4 bases, and 13 bases stayed unmatched. The germline V gene encodes CDR1 MNHEY and CDR2 SMNVEV (reference sequence). The CDR3 spans 19 residues. The CDR3 sequence: CASSSNGDRTSGSYNEQFF. The CDR3 DNA is TGTGCCAGCAGTTCGAACGGAGACAGGACTAGCGGGAGTTACAATGAGCAGTTCTTC.

At least ten counts were recorded for this clonotype. The chain carries TRBV18 and TRBJ2-3, with 8 bases that match TRBD2. This CDR3 spans 14 amino acids. Germline CDR1 reads KGHSH; CDR2 reads LQKENI. J lost 8 bases, V lost 2 bases, and 6 bases had no gene match. CDR3 DNA sequence: TGTGCCAGCTCACCAATGGCGGGAGGTGGTACGCAGTATTTT. This encodes CASSPMAGGGTQYF. Full variable domain (remainder filled in from reference TRBV18 and TRBJ2-3): NAGVMQNPRHLVRRRGQEARLRCSPMKGHSHVYWYRQLPEEGLKFMVYLQKENIIDESGMPKERFSAEFPKEGPSILRIQQVVRGDSAAYFCASSPMAGGGTQYFGPGTRLTVL.

This clonotype was detected ten times or more. The rearrangement joins TRBV5-1 to TRBJ2-2; D gene ambiguous. Germline CDR1 reads SGHRS; CDR2 reads YFSETQ. CDR3 length: 14 residues. Trimming removed 8 bases at V and 3 bases at J, with 14 bases between. CDR3 nucleotide sequence: TGCGCCAGTCGGACGGATACCTACACCGGGGAGCTGTTTTTT. Residues: CASRTDTYTGELFF.

The sample holds many counts of this clonotype. This chain links TRBV3-1 with TRBJ2-1; D not resolved. V shed 3 bases and J shed 3 bases, with 12 bases lying between them. From germline, CDR1 is LGHDT and CDR2 YNNKEL (reference sequence). This CDR3 is built from 15 residues. CDR3 residues: CASSQNPQGYNEQFF. The CDR3 bases are TGTGCCAGCAGCCAGAATCCCCAAGGCTACAATGAGCAGTTCTTC.

The chain is built from TRBV5-1 and TRBJ2-3, with 11 bases that match TRBD2. Germline loops: CDR1 SGHRS, CDR2 YFSETQ. The CDR3 is made up of 16 amino acids. J was trimmed by 4 bases and V by 3 bases; bases with no gene match: 7. As DNA, the CDR3 is TGCGCCAGCAGCTCACTTAGCGGGGGGGACGCAGATACGCAGTATTTT. Protein product: CASSSLSGGDADTQYF.

This clonotype was seen ten or more times. The V gene is TRBV10-2, the J gene TRBJ1-5; 9 positions agree with TRBD1. The CDR3 loop spans 17 amino acids. V lost 5 bases, J lost 4 bases, and 12 bases stayed unmatched. Per the germline V gene, CDR1 is WSHSY and CDR2 is SAAADI. CDR3 nucleotides: TGCGCCAGCAGTAAGACTCAAGGGGACAGGGTAAATCAGCCCCAGCATTTT. Amino acid sequence: CASSKTQGDRVNQPQHF.

The chain uses TRBV11-3 and TRBJ2-3, with TRBD1 matching 7 bases. Unmatched junction bases numbered 10, after V lost 3 bases and J lost 4 bases. The CDR3 extends over 16 amino acids. From germline, CDR1 is SGHNT and CDR2 YENEEA. CDR3 nucleotides: TGTGCCAGCAGCTTTAACAGGGGTGTTAGTCCAGATACGCAGTATTTT. Translated: CASSFNRGVSPDTQYF.

This clonotype appeared a few times. The J gene is TRBJ2-2, the V gene TRBV20-1; 9 nucleotides agree with TRBD1. This CDR3 has 14 residues. V lost 1 base, J lost 3 bases, and 0 bases stayed unmatched. Germline V gives CDR1 DFQATT, CDR2 SNEGSKA (reference sequence). The CDR3 DNA reads TGCAGTGCTAGAGGGACAGGGGACACCGGGGAGCTGTTTTTT. This gives the protein CSARGTGDTGELFF.

Ten or more counts support this clonotype. The rearrangement uses TRBV28 and TRBJ2-3; the D gene is possibly TRBD2 (6 bases). V lost 6 bases and J lost 2, with 15 bases in between. This CDR3 has 15 amino acids. CDR1 is MDHEN and CDR2 is SYDVKM in the germline V gene. CDR3 in amino acids: CASRRGATSTDTQYF. As DNA, the CDR3 is TGTGCCAGCAGGCGCGGGGCAACTTCCACAGATACGCAGTATTTT.